This T cell receptor (beta chain) was captured in a study of cytomegalovirus exposure and HLA in healthy donors. Overall study context: The roughly 100 million unique TCR beta sequences, from about 179 million T cells, were found by an earlier analysis. Of some 400 genotyped donors, 80% to 85% grouped in the Caucasian-associated ancestry cluster.

This CDR3 contains 14 residues. The V end was cut by 4 bases, the J end by 4 bases, with 11 bases between. The germline gives CDR1 MDHEN, CDR2 SYDVKM. This clone was seen a few times. Its target is not known. Amplification used 60 Vbeta primers and 13 Jbeta primers. Assay used: immunoSEQ multiplex PCR; TCRdb lists only in-frame clones, some missing. The sample includes about 140,000 clones, around three fifths seen only once; the top ten take around 2%. Study-level points and caveats: There were some V segments, including TRBV6-2 and TRBV6-3, excluded as indistinguishable. In a later analysis, 15,000 to 20,000 TCR beta sequences were associated with HLA alleles at 0.05 false discovery rate.

V usage is TRBV28 and J usage is TRBJ1-3; D is undetermined. The clonotype was recovered from a male donor in good health and CMV-seronegative. Material: PBMCs. The CDR3 sequence: CASSSDPRGNTIYF. In DNA form, the CDR3 reads TGTGCCAGCAGTTCGGATCCGAGGGGAAACACCATATATTTT.